What follows is one TCR beta chain and its context. The target of this receptor is not known. The sample holds no much larger clone one base away, and base qualities are not on file. The data derive from a study of shared clonotypes between healthy human individuals (TCRdb year 2020). With regard to the full study: Three men and a couple of women, aged 18 to 49 years, made up the cohort. For each donor, three plates each were used for CD4 naive and CD4 memory, two plates were used for CD8 naive, and one plate was used for CD8 memory. Libraries were prepared and TCR repertoires were sequenced by different laboratories using diverse techniques, in order to increase sequencing depth and limit assay-specific biases. Leukapheresis yielded between about 0.8 and 8.9 billion PBMCs per donor. Blood TCR repertoires of a handful of healthy adults were deeply sequenced to estimate repertoire size and the extent of clonotype sharing between individuals.

The donors were healthy, HIV-negative adults who had no recently reported acute infections or vaccinations. Every donor was a Caucasian adult residing in Nashville, Tennessee, USA. CD4+ T cells were enriched through magnetic negative selection, after which naive cells were positively selected on CD45RA and the remaining negative fraction served as the memory subset. Blood was collected by leukapheresis, and PBMCs were isolated by Ficoll-Histopaque density gradient centrifugation and then cryopreserved in liquid nitrogen vapor phase. Analytical flow cytometry was used to check the purity and quantity of every magnetically sorted T cell population. Genomic DNA was isolated from each sorted fraction and quantified by UV absorbance on a Nanodrop 2000c. What the authors observed across the whole study: Because the study included a small number of donors, the genetic and exposure-history diversity represented was limited. Sampling was restricted to blood, and TCR repertoires in tissues likely differ from the TCR repertoires found in blood. Pairwise subsampling indicated that sequencing depth was expected to affect the degree of clonotype sharing among donors. Incomplete sequencing was indicated by rarefaction of sorted-subset datasets, despite the large sequencing depth. Approximately 5% of naive CD4, 3% to 4% of naive CD8, about 2.1% of memory CD4, and about 0.4% of memory CD8 clonotypes were shared across a few donors. Compared with non-shared clonotypes, the clonotypes found in all four sorted-subset donors had higher generation probabilities. Estimated clonotype richness was generally larger for naive than for memory subsets.

Using the deep immunoSEQ assay, TCR CDR3 regions were amplified from genomic DNA by multiplex PCR. Extracted genomic DNA from each cell subset was distributed evenly across all wells of several immunoSEQ 96-well plates, and each plate was treated as a replicate. For sorted subsets, roughly 0.2 ug genomic DNA, equal to about 30,000 T cell genomes, was loaded into each replicate PCR. Purified libraries were measured with a Qubit 3.0 fluorometer, size-checked on a Bioanalyzer 2100, and measured again with the KAPA Library Quantification kit. Each immunoSEQ 96-well plate was sequenced on its own single-read 150-cycle Illumina NextSeq 550 flow cell. Per the source publication's procedure: Because the immunoSEQ output held only junctional sequences and lacked quality scores, the filtering could not match the filtering applied to full-length reads. Sequences were annotated with PyIR, a Python wrapper for IgBLAST v1.9, using IMGT germline references to assign V/J genes and CDR3. Any read was removed if the V/J assignment was weak (E-value above 1e-6), the CDR3 was missing, or the read contained stop codons, out-of-frame junctions, or ambiguous translated residues. V3J clonotypes were defined as sequences sharing the same inferred V gene, J gene, and CDR3 amino acid sequence. To compute the percentage overlap between repertoires, the number of shared unique clonotypes was divided by the size of the smaller repertoire. Three approaches were used to assess repertoire richness: RTK rarefaction, the Chao1 estimator, and Recon v2.1 estimates of unobserved clonotypes. For all TCRbeta clonotypes obtained by the gDNA method from a handful of donors, generation probabilities were computed with OLGA. Not all clones reach the TCRdb copy of this immuneACCESS table, which keeps in-frame sequences only. Checked studies attribute under half of the gap to unresolved V genes and leave the rest unexplained. Clone size and V and J calls were adopted from that table, with D and trimming inferred from the DNA. This sample comprises about 2 million clones, 85% to 95% of them detected only once. Of the sample, 0.13% falls within the top ten clones.

The germline V gene provides CDR1 SNHLY and CDR2 FYNNEI. The CDR3 goes from the cysteine to the phenylalanine over 13 residues. Only the CDR3 DNA stays, 39 bases, in frame from base 1. Between the V and J ends, shortened by 7 bases and 8 bases respectively, the junction contains 14 bases. The sample consisted of naive CD4+ T cells sorted from blood. This specimen's cell subset or site label, interpreted: CD45RA+ positively selected. The sequence was collected from a man between 18 and 29 years old in good health. Recombination connected TRBV2 to TRBJ1-4; the D gene is unclear. The CDR3 corresponds to CASTGGRGEKLFF. The nucleotide sequence is given as TGTGCCAGCACCGGAGGTAGAGGAGAAAAACTGTTTTTT.